One TCR beta chain is described in this entry. These data originate in a study of technical replicates of blood from a handful of donors. The protocol was immunoSEQ multiplex PCR, while the TCRdb copy is restricted to in-frame clones and leaves out a portion. Altogether under 85,000 clones are present, 70% to 90% being singletons, with the ten largest covering more than 5%. The CDR3 has 15 amino acids. Germline V gene data show CDR1 as MGHRA and CDR2 as YSYEKL. With 2 bases clipped from V and 5 bases from J, the junction kept 7 bases outside the gene matches. The V call is TRBV4-1, the J call TRBJ1-1; 8 positions match TRBD1. The source material was PBMCs. The sequence was obtained from a human donor in good health. Some clones in this sample may be carry-over from other donors' samples. The CDR3 DNA reads as TGCGCCAGCAGCCAAACCCAGGGGGCGCGAACTGAAGCTTTCTTT. Protein: CASSQTQGARTEAFF.